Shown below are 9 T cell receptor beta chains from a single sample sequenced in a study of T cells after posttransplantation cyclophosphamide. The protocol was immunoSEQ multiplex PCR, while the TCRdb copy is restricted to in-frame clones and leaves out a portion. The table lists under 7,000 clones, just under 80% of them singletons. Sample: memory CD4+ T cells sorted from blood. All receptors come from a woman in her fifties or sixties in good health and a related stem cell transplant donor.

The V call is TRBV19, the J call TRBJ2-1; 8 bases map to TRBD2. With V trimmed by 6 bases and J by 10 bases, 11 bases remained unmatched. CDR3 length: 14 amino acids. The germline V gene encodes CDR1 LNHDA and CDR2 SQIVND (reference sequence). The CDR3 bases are TGTGCCAGTAGGTCGACTAGCGCCGGGGGGGAGCAGTTCTTC. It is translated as CASRSTSAGGEQFF.

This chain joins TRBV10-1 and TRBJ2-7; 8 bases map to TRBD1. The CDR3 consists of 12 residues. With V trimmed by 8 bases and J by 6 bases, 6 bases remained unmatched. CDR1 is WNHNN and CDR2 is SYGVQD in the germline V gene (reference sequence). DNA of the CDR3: TGCGCCAGCTCGACAGGGGTAGGCGAGCAGTACTTC. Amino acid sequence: CASSTGVGEQYF.

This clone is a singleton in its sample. CDR3 in amino acids: CASSFYRDPYEQYF. The CDR3 region has the DNA TGTGCCAGCAGCTTCTACAGGGATCCCTACGAGCAGTACTTC. V is TRBV11-2 and J is TRBJ2-7, with TRBD1 as a possible D gene (6 bases). This CDR3 is 14 amino acids long. V lost 3 bases and J lost 2, with 11 bases in between. Germline values: CDR1 SGHAT, CDR2 FQNNGV.

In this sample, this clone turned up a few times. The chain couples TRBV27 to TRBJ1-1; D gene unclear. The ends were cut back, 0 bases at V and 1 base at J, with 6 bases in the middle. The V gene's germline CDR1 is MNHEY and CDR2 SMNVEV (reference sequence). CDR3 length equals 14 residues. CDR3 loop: CASSLSRGNTEAFF. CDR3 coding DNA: TGTGCCAGCAGTTTATCCCGGGGGAACACTGAAGCTTTCTTT.

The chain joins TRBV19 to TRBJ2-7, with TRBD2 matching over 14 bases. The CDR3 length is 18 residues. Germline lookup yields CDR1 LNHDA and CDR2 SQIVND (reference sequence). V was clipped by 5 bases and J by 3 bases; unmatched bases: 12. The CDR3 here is CASSPGARLAGGLYEQYF. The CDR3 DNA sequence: TGTGCCAGTAGTCCGGGAGCCAGACTAGCGGGAGGGCTCTACGAGCAGTACTTC.

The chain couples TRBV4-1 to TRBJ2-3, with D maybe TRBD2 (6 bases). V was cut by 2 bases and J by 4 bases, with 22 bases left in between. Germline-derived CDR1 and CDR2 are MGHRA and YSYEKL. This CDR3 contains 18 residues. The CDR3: CASSQWGRGTEGADTQYF. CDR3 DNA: TGCGCCAGCAGCCAATGGGGCCGAGGGACGGAGGGCGCAGATACGCAGTATTTT.

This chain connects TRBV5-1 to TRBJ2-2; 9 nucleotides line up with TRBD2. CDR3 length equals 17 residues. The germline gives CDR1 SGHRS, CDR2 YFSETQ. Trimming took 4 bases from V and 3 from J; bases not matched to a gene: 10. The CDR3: CASSPRTSVVDTGELFF. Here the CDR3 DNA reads TGCGCCAGCAGCCCGAGGACTAGCGTGGTCGACACCGGGGAGCTGTTTTTT. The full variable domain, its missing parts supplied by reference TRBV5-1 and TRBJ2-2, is KAGVTQTPRYLIKTRGQQVTLSCSPISGHRSVSWYQQTPGQGLQFLFEYFSETQRNKGNFPGRFSGRQFSNSRSEMNVSTLELGDSALYLCASSPRTSVVDTGELFFGEGSRLTVL.

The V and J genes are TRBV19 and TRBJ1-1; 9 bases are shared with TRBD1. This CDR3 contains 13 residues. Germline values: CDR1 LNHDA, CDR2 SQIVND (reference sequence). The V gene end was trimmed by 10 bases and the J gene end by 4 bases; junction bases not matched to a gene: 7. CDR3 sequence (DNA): TGTGCCACATACAGGGGGCCGGGCACTGAAGCTTTCTTT. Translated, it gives CATYRGPGTEAFF.

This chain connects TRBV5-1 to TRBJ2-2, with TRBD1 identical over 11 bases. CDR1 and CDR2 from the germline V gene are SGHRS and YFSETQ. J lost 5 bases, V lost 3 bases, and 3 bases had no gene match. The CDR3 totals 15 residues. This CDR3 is CASSSGTGGTGELFF. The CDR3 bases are TGCGCCAGCAGCTCCGGGACAGGGGGGACCGGGGAGCTGTTTTTT.